The TCR beta chain described here comes from a study of CD8 T cells in Susac syndrome. The CDR3 extends over 12 amino acids. V lost 4 bases, J lost 3 bases, and 6 bases lay in between. CDR1 and CDR2 from the germline V gene are SNHLY and FYNNEI. This clonotype has a single count. About 0.5 to 1 ug RNA was reverse transcribed with random hexamers. With immunoSEQ multiplex PCR, TCR beta CDR3 was amplified across 54 Vbeta and 13 Jbeta. One entry per CDR3 protein, called by TCRdb with MiXCR from the immunoSEQ multiplex PCR reads. The sample has around 300,000 distinct CDR3 sequences; about 90% are singletons. The T cells that were sequenced for TCR beta were CD8+ and CD4+ cells from blood. Relapsing-remitting disease, either stable or active, was present in the treatment-naive patients who were the multiple sclerosis controls. TEMRA cells were FACS-enriched, while CD8+ and CD4+ T cells were negatively isolated.

This clonotype was sampled from a human donor with multiple sclerosis. The rearrangement links TRBV2 to TRBJ2-5; possible D gene TRBD2, 6 bases. Source material: CD4+ T cells from PBMCs. CDR3 loop: CASSGLEETQYF. The CDR3 DNA is TGTGCCAGCAGTGGACTAGAAGAGACCCAGTACTTC.